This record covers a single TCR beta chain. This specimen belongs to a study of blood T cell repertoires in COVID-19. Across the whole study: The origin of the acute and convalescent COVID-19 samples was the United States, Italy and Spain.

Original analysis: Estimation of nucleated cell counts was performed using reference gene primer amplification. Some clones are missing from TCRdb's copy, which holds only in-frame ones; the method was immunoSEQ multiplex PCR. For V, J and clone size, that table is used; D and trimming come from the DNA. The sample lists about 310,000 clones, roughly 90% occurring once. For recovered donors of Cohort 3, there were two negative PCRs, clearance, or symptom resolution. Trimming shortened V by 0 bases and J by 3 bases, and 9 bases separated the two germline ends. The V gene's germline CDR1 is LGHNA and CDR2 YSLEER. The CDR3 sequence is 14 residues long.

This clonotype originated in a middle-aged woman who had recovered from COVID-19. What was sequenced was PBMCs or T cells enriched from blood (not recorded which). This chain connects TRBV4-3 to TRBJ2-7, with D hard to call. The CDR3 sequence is CASSQDVQNYEQYF. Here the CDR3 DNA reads TGCGCCAGCAGCCAAGATGTACAGAACTACGAGCAGTACTTC.